These T cell receptor beta chains were read from a single sample in a study of blood T cell repertoires in COVID-19. TCRdb's table, derived via immunoSEQ multiplex PCR, lists solely in-frame clones and lacks some. The sample lists under 95,000 clones, 83% occurring once. Sequences were obtained from peripheral blood. These receptors all stem from a woman aged 80 or over with acute or convalescent COVID-19. Each CDR3 is given with its conserved first and last residue. The order of the fields is CDR3 length, clone size, D gene, J gene, V gene, CDR3 DNA, CDR3 protein. D genes are given only for firm matches. The size of a clone is reported for some rows only, either as once, few or many, or as a class for expanded clones.

13 - - TRBJ1-6 TRBV19 TGTGCCAGTAATGCACTTACCGATTCACCCCTCCACTTT CASNALTDSPLHF
16 once - TRBJ2-3 TRBV19 TGTGCCAGTAGCTCATCGCTAGCCTCTAGCACAGATACGCAGTATTTT CASSSSLASSTDTQYF
14 - TRBD1 TRBJ1-1 TRBV10-3 TGTGCCATCAGCAAGGACAGGGGTATCACTGAAGCTTTCTTT CAISKDRGITEAFF
15 - TRBD1 TRBJ1-1 TRBV18 TGTGCCAGCTCCCCCGGGACAGGGATGAACACTGAAGCTTTCTTT CASSPGTGMNTEAFF
14 once TRBD1 TRBJ2-7 TRBV7-8 TGTGCCAGCAGCCAAAACCGGGACAGCCACGAGCAGTACTTC CASSQNRDSHEQYF
12 - - TRBJ2-7 TRBV7-2 TGTGCCAGCAGCTCCAGGGGTTACGAGCAGTACTTC CASSSRGYEQYF
21 - - TRBJ2-5 TRBV21-1 TGTGCCAGCAGGAAGATACGACAGGGGTGGGCGGGATGTAGCCCCAAAGAGACCCAGTACTTC CASRKIRQGWAGCSPKETQYF
13 - TRBD1 TRBJ1-2 TRBV25-1 TGTGCCAGCAGTGTAAACAGGGGTACGGGCTACACCTTC CASSVNRGTGYTF
17 - TRBD1 TRBJ1-3 TRBV3-1/TRBV3-2 TGTGCCAGCAGCCCAATGCTGGGGCAGGGGGCGCTGAACACCATATATTTT CASSPMLGQGALNTIYF
15 - TRBD2 TRBJ2-5 TRBV29-1 TGCAGCCAGGCCGACCGGGCGGGAGGTGGAGAGACCCAGTACTTC CSQADRAGGGETQYF
13 - - TRBJ2-5 TRBV7-2 TGTGCCAGCAGCTTAGGAGGGTACGAGACCCAGTACTTC CASSLGGYETQYF
17 - TRBD2 TRBJ2-3 TRBV9 TGTGCCAGCAGCGTAGCTAGGACTAGCGGGAGGACAGATACGCAGTATTTT CASSVARTSGRTDTQYF
16 - - TRBJ2-1 TRBV7-2 TGTGCCAGCAGCTTAGGGCCAGCGGCGGAGTACAATGAGCAGTTCTTC CASSLGPAAEYNEQFF
13 - TRBD1 TRBJ2-1 TRBV10-3 TGTGCCATCAGCTCCGGGGACAGGGATGAGCAGTTCTTC CAISSGDRDEQFF
13 - - TRBJ1-1 TRBV12-5 TGTGCTAGTGGTTTGGTAGAGGGCACTGAAGCTTTCTTT CASGLVEGTEAFF
18 - - TRBJ2-7 TRBV7-2 TGTGCCAGCAGCAGAACTGGCCAATCCGGGACACTCTCCTACGAGCAGTACTTC CASSRTGQSGTLSYEQYF
14 - - TRBJ2-7 TRBV24-1 TGTGCCACCAGTGACCACCGAACTAGCAACGAGCAGTACTTC CATSDHRTSNEQYF
15 few TRBD1 TRBJ1-1 TRBV5-1 TGCGCCAGCAGCTTGGAGACAGGGGGCTACACTGAAGCTTTCTTT CASSLETGGYTEAFF
17 - TRBD2 TRBJ2-1 TRBV3-1/TRBV3-2 TGTGCCAGCAGCCAAGGAGTATCGCTAGCGGGAGGGGATGAGCAGTTCTTC CASSQGVSLAGGDEQFF
13 - TRBD1 TRBJ2-7 TRBV2 TGTGCCAGCAGTGGGACAGGTGCCTACGAGCAGTACTTC CASSGTGAYEQYF
14 - - TRBJ1-1 TRBV19 TGTGCCAGTAGTGGATCAGGGGCGCCGTTTGAAGCTTTCTTT CASSGSGAPFEAFF
17 once TRBD1 TRBJ2-5 TRBV9 TGTGCCAGCAGCGAGGCCTTCTCTACAGGGGTTGGGGAGACCCAGTACTTC CASSEAFSTGVGETQYF
13 - TRBD1 TRBJ1-1 TRBV29-1 TGCAGCGTTGGGGTGACAGGGGGGTTCGAAGCTTTCTTT CSVGVTGGFEAFF